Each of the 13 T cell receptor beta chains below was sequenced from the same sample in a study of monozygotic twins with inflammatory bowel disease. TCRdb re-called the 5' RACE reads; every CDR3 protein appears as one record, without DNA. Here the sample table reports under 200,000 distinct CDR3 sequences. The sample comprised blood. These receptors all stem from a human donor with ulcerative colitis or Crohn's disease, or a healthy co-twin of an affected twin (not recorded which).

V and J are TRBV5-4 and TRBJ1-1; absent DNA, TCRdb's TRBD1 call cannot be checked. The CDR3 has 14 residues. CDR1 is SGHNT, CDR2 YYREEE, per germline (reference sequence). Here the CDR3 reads CASSLEQGSTEAFF.

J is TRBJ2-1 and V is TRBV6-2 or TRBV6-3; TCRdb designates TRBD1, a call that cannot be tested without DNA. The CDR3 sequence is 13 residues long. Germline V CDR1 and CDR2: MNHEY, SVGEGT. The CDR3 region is CASISQGRGPLSF.

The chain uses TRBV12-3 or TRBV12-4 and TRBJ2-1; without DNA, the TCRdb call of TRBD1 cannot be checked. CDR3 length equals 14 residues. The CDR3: CASSGGGVADEQFF.

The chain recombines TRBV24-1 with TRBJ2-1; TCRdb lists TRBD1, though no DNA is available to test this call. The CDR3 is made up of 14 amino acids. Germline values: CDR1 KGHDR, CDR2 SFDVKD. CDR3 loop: CATSDLGDANEQFF.

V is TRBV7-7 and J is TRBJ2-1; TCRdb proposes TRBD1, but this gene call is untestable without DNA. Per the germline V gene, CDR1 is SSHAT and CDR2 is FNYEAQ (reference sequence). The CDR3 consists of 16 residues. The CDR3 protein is CASSLKAPSSYNEQFF.

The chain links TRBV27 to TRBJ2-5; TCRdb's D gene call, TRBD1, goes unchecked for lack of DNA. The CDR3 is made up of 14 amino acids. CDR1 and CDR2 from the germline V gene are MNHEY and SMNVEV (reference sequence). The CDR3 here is CASSFNTGGETQYF.

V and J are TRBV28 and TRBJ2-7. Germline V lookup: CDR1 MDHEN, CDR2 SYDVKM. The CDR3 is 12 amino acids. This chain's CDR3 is CASSLTNYEQYF.

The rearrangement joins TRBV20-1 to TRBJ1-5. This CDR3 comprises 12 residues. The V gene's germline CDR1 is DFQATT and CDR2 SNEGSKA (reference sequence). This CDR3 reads CSAIRSSQPQHF.

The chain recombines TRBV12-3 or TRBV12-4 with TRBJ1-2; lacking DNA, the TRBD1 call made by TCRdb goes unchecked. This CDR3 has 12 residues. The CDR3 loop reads CASSRTDNGYTF.

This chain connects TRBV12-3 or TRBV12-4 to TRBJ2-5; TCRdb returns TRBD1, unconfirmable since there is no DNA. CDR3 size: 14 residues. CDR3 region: CASSRTGRQETQYF.

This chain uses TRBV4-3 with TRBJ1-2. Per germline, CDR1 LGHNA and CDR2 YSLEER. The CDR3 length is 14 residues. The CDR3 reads CASSQDLTGYGYTF.

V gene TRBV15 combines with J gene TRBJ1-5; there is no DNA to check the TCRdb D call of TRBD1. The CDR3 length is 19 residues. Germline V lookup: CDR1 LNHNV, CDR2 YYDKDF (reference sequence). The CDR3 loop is CATSVSPVTVEGVHQPQHF.

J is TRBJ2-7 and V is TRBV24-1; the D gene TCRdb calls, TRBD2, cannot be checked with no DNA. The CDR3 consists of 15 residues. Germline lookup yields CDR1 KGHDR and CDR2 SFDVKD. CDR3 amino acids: CATSDLSGKRYEQYF.